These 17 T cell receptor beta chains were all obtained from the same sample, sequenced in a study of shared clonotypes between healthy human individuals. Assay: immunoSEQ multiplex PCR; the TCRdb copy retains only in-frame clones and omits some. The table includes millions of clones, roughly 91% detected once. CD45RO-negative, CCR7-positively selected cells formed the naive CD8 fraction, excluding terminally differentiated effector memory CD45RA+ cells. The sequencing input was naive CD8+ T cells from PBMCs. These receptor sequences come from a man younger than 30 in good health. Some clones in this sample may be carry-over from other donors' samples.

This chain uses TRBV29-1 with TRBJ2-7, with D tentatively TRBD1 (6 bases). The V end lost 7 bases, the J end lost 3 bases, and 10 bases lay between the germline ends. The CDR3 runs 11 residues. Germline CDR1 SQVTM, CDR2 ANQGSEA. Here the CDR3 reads CSGTESYEQYF. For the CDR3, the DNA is TGCAGCGGGACAGAAAGCTACGAGCAGTACTTC.

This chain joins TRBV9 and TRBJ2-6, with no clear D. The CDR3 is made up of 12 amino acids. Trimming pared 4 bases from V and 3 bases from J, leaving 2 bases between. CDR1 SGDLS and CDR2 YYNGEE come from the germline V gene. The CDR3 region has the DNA TGTGCCAGCAGCCTTGGGGCCAACGTCCTGACTTTC. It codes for CASSLGANVLTF.

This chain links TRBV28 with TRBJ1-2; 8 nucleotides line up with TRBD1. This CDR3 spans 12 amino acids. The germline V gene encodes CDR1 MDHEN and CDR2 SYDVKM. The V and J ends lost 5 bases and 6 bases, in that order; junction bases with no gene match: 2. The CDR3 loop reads CASSQGAHGYTF. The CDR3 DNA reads TGTGCCAGCAGTCAGGGGGCGCATGGCTACACCTTC.

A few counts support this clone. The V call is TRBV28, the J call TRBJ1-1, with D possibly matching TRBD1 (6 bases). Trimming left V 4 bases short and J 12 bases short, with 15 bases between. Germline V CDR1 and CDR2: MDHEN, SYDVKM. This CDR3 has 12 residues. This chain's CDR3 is CASSSWTVWSFF. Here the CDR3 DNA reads TGTGCCAGCAGTTCTTGGACAGTTTGGTCTTTCTTT.

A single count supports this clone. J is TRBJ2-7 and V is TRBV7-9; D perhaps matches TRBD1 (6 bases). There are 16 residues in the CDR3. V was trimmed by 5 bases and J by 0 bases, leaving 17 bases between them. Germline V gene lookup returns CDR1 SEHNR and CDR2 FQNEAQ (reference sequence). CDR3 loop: CASSRTVGLDSYEQYF. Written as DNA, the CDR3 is TGTGCCAGCAGCCGGACAGTGGGCCTAGACTCCTACGAGCAGTACTTC.

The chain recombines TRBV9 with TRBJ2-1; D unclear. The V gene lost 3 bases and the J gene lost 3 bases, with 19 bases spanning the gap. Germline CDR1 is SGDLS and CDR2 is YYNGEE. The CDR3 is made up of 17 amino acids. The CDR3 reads CASSANHRMEYYNEQFF. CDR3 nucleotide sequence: TGTGCCAGCAGCGCCAATCACCGAATGGAATACTACAATGAGCAGTTCTTC. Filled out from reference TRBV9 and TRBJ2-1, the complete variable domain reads DSGVTQTPKHLITATGQRVTLRCSPRSGDLSVYWYQQSLDQGLQFLIQYYNGEERAKGNILERFSAQQFPDLHSELNLSSLELGDSALYFCASSANHRMEYYNEQFFGPGTRLTVL.

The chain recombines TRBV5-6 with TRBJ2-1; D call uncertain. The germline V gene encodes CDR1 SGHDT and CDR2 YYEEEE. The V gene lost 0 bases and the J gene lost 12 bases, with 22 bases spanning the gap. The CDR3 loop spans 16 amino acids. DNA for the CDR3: TGTGCCAGCAGCTTGGGATCCGGACCTCTAAAGTGGGGGCAGTTCTTC. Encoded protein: CASSLGSGPLKWGQFF.

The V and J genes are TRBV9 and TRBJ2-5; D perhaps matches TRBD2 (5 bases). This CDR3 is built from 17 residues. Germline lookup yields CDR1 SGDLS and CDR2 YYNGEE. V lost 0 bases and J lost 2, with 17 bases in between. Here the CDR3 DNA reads TGTGCCAGCAGCGTAGGGATCCCACCGGGGAAACAAGAGACCCAGTACTTC. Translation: CASSVGIPPGKQETQYF.

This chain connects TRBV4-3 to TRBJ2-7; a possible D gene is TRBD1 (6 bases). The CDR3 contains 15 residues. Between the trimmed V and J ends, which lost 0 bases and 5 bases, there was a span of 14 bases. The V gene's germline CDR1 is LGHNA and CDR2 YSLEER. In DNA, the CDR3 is TGCGCCAGCAGCCAAGAGGCCTTCAGGGGCCACGAGCAGTACTTC. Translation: CASSQEAFRGHEQYF.

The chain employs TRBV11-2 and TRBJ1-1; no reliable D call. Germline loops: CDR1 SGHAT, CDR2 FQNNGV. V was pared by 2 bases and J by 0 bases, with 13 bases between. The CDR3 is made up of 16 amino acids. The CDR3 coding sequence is TGTGCCAGCAGCTTATTGTATTCCCTTATGAACACTGAAGCTTTCTTT. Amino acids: CASSLLYSLMNTEAFF.

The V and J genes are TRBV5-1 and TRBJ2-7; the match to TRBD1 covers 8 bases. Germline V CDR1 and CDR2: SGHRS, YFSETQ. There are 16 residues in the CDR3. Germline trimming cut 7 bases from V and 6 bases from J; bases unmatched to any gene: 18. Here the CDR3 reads CASGTRETTGEVEQYF. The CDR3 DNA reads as TGCGCCAGCGGAACTAGGGAAACGACAGGGGAGGTCGAGCAGTACTTC.

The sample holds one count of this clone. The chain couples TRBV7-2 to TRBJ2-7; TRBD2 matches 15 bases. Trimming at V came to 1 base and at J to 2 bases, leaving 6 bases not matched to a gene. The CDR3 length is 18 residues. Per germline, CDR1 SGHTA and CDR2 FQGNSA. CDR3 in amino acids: CASSLDGLAGGRAYEQYF. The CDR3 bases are TGTGCCAGCAGCTTAGATGGACTAGCGGGAGGGCGGGCCTACGAGCAGTACTTC.

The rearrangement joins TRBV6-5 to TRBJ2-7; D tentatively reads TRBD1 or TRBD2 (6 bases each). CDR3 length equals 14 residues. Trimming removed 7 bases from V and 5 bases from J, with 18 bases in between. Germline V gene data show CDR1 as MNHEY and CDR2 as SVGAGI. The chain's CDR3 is CASNEGGHDHEQYF. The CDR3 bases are TGTGCCAGCAACGAGGGGGGACATGACCACGAGCAGTACTTC.

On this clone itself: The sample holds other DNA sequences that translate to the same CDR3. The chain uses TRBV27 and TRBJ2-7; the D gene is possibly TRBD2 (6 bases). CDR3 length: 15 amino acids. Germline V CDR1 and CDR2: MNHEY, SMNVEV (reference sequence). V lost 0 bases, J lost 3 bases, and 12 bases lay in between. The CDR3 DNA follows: TGTGCCAGCAGTTTATCGGGGGGTCCCCTCTACGAGCAGTACTTC. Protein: CASSLSGGPLYEQYF.

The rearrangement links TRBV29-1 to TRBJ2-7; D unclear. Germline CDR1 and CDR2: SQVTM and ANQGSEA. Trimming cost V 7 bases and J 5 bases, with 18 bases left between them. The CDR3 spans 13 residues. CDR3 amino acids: CSAHAADLHEQYF. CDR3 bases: TGCAGCGCTCATGCGGCAGATTTACACGAGCAGTACTTC.

This CDR3 reads CASSSLFGTGVKPLYMNTEAFF. CDR3 coding DNA: TGTGCCAGCAGTTCCTTGTTCGGGACAGGGGTTAAGCCCCTATACATGAACACTGAAGCTTTCTTT. The chain employs TRBV27 and TRBJ1-1; 10 nucleotides line up with TRBD1. The germline gives CDR1 MNHEY, CDR2 SMNVEV (reference sequence). The CDR3 length is 22 residues. V trimming: 4 bases; J trimming: 0 bases; junction bases outside the gene matches: 23.

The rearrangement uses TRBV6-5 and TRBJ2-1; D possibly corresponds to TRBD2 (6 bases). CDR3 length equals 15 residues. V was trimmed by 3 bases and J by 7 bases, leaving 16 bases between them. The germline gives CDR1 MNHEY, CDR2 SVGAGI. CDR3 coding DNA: TGTGCCAGCAGTTATCGGCCGCCCGGGGGTAATGAGCAGTTCTTC. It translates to CASSYRPPGGNEQFF.